This T cell receptor (beta chain) was identified during a study of blood T cell repertoires in COVID-19. Study summary: T cells, B-cell-depleted T cells, or PBMCs provided the cDNA or gDNA that served as material.

Sequenced by immunoSEQ multiplex PCR; TCRdb stores in-frame clones only, minus some. The sample gives some 180,000 clones, more than 75% of which show up once; around 7.9% is in the top ten. This CDR3 has 16 amino acids. The J segment lost 7 bases and the V segment lost 5 bases, leaving 11 bases of the junction unmatched. Germline CDR1 reads MNHEY; CDR2 reads SMNVEV (reference sequence). The chain combines TRBV27 with TRBJ1-2, with TRBD1 matching 12 bases. Sequenced material: peripheral blood. This clonotype was obtained from a woman aged 45-65 years with active or convalescent COVID-19. Here the CDR3 reads CASSPAGTGGFGGYTF. The CDR3 nucleotides read TGTGCCAGCAGTCCCGCCGGGACAGGGGGCTTTGGTGGCTACACCTTC.